This T cell receptor (beta chain) is drawn from a study of T cell clones after liver transplantation. TCRdb keeps only in-frame clones here, not all; method: immunoSEQ multiplex PCR. The sample has roughly 67,000 clones; over 90% are singletons. The V gene lost 7 bases and the J gene lost 1 base, with 11 bases spanning the gap. This CDR3 is 14 amino acids long. Germline V lookup: CDR1 MNHNS, CDR2 SASEGT. The sequence came from a human patient who received a liver transplant. Some T cells here may be from the graft donor. The material sequenced was CD4+ T cells from blood, taken approximately 26 months after liver transplant. This chain uses TRBV6-1 with TRBJ1-5; D unclear. CDR3 region: CASMGDGSNQPQHF. CDR3 sequence (DNA): TGTGCCAGCATGGGCGACGGAAGCAATCAGCCCCAGCATTTT.